The 13 T cell receptor beta chains in this list originate from one sample, sequenced in a study of spatial heterogeneity in lung cancer (dated by TCRdb to 2018 to 2020). Interpreted using the paper, the time point label stands for: sample taken at primary tumor resection. The protocol used for the library was 5' RACE. These reads were obtained on a NextSeq 500. Clones were called with MiXCR by TCRdb after fastp trimmed the public reads at Q25, and only in-frame beta chains were retained. Rows with a matching CDR3 protein are joined into one entry that keeps the most common DNA and genes. The sample contains roughly 48,000 distinct CDR3 sequences, about 5.8% of them found a single time. In total, the top ten clones hold around 10% of the sample. Sequencing was performed on PBMCs, taken at surgery. These receptors originate from a male donor with early-stage non-small cell lung cancer.

Ten or more counts support this clonotype. The chain joins TRBV18 to TRBJ2-2; 14 bases are a match to TRBD2. The trim removed 3 bases at V and 7 bases at J, leaving 4 bases unmatched. CDR3 length: 16 amino acids. Per the germline V gene, CDR1 is KGHSH and CDR2 is LQKENI. Here the CDR3 DNA reads TGTGCCAGCTCACCGGGACTAGCGGGAGTTGTCGGGGAGCTGTTTTTT. Its translation is CASSPGLAGVVGELFF.

This clonotype was found many times. This chain's CDR3 is CASSPTPGHNEQFF. The CDR3 coding sequence is TGTGCCAGCAGCCCCACACCGGGACACAATGAGCAGTTCTTC. The genes are TRBV11-2 and TRBJ2-1; the D gene could be TRBD1 or TRBD2 (5 bases each). Germline lookup yields CDR1 SGHAT and CDR2 FQNNGV. This CDR3 spans 14 amino acids. The ends were cut back, 5 bases at V and 5 bases at J, with 13 bases in the middle. Full variable domain (outside the CDR3, taken from reference TRBV11-2 and TRBJ2-1): EAGVAQSPRYKIIEKRQSVAFWCNPISGHATLYWYQQILGQGPKLLIQFQNNGVVDDSQLPKDRFSAERLKGVDSTLKIQPAKLEDSAVYLCASSPTPGHNEQFFGPGTRLTVL.

The table lists this clonotype with many counts. The chain uses TRBV29-1 and TRBJ2-5; 10 nucleotides match TRBD1. From germline, CDR1 is SQVTM and CDR2 ANQGSEA. The junction had 10 bases not matched to a gene; V was cut back by 1 base and J by 2 bases. CDR3 size: 17 residues. The CDR3 DNA sequence: TGCAGCGTTGAAGGGATGGACAGGGGGTCATGGCAAGAGACCCAGTACTTC. Translation gives CSVEGMDRGSWQETQYF.

In its sample, this clonotype was seen once. This chain links TRBV20-1 with TRBJ2-3; 9 bases map to TRBD2. Per germline, CDR1 DFQATT and CDR2 SNEGSKA (reference sequence). The junction had 6 bases not matched to a gene; V was cut back by 2 bases and J by 3 bases. The CDR3 is made up of 15 amino acids. The chain's CDR3 is CSARRLAGTTDTQYF. CDR3 bases: TGCAGTGCTAGACGGCTAGCGGGAACAACAGATACGCAGTATTTT.

In this sample, this clonotype turned up many times. The J gene is TRBJ2-1, the V gene TRBV4-3; tentatively, D is TRBD1 (5 bases). Germline V gene sequence: CDR1 LGHNA, CDR2 YSLEER. This CDR3 is built from 16 residues. Trimming took 0 bases from V and 5 from J, leaving 14 bases between them. CDR3 loop: CASSQDWKGEDNEQFF. Written as DNA, the CDR3 is TGCGCCAGCAGCCAAGATTGGAAAGGGGAAGACAATGAGCAGTTCTTC.

This clonotype was seen many times. The rearrangement joins TRBV20-1 to TRBJ2-7; 13 bases match TRBD2. The CDR3 runs to 17 residues. Germline V gene data show CDR1 as DFQATT and CDR2 as SNEGSKA (reference sequence). The ends lost 0 bases at V and 5 bases at J; junction bases unmatched: 10. CDR3 amino acids: CSARDGALAGGRDEQYF. DNA of the CDR3: TGCAGTGCTAGAGATGGGGCACTAGCGGGAGGGCGGGACGAGCAGTACTTC.

This clonotype was seen at least ten times. The rearrangement joins TRBV20-1 to TRBJ2-3; D possibly corresponds to TRBD2 (5 bases). Germline V CDR1 and CDR2: DFQATT, SNEGSKA (reference sequence). The CDR3 length is 15 residues. Trimming removed 2 bases from V and 0 bases from J, with 12 bases in between. CDR3 in DNA: TGCAGTGCTAGATATCCCCAGCGGAGCACAGATACGCAGTATTTT. Translating gives CSARYPQRSTDTQYF.

The chain carries TRBV5-1 and TRBJ2-7; D may be TRBD2 (7 bases). The CDR3 covers 17 residues. Germline CDR1 SGHRS, CDR2 YFSETQ. Trimming removed 6 bases at V and 1 base at J, with 23 bases between. In DNA form, the CDR3 reads TGCGCCAGCACCCCCGGAGTTTCTGGGGGGGCGTCCTACGAGCAGTACTTC. Amino acid sequence: CASTPGVSGGASYEQYF.

This clonotype was seen repeatedly, ten times or more. The chain links TRBV7-9 to TRBJ2-4; D call uncertain. Trimming removed 1 base from V and 8 bases from J, with 12 bases in between. This CDR3 region has 14 residues. Per the germline V gene, CDR1 is SEHNR and CDR2 is FQNEAQ (reference sequence). For the CDR3, the DNA is TGTGCCAGCAGCTTAGACAGTAGCCAAGACATTCAGTACTTC. This codes for CASSLDSSQDIQYF.

This clonotype showed up many times. V and J are TRBV4-2 and TRBJ2-7, with 12 bases aligning to TRBD2. Per germline, CDR1 LGHNA and CDR2 YNFKEQ. The CDR3 has 17 amino acids. The junction had 13 bases not matched to a gene; V was cut back by 4 bases and J by 6 bases. The CDR3 reads CASSRYASGRAGIEQYF. The CDR3 coding sequence is TGTGCCAGCAGCCGATACGCTAGCGGGAGGGCCGGAATCGAGCAGTACTTC.

Ten or more counts support this clonotype. The rearrangement links TRBV28 to TRBJ2-1; possibly TRBD2 for D (6 bases). This CDR3 is built from 18 residues. V lost 4 bases to trimming and J lost 0 bases, with 19 bases between them. Per the germline V gene, CDR1 is MDHEN and CDR2 is SYDVKM. The CDR3 bases are TGTGCCAGCAGTTCCCCGATATTAGCGGTAAGCTCCTACAATGAGCAGTTCTTC. It is translated as CASSSPILAVSSYNEQFF.

This clonotype was observed at least ten times. The rearrangement joins TRBV10-3 to TRBJ2-7, with unresolved D. The CDR3 spans 12 residues. Looked up from germline, CDR1 is ENHRY and CDR2 is SYGVKD. Trimming removed 3 bases from V and 6 bases from J, with 9 bases in between. This chain's CDR3 is CAISEIGVEQYF. The CDR3 DNA sequence: TGTGCCATCAGTGAAATTGGGGTCGAGCAGTACTTC.

Concerning this clonotype: A much bigger clone sits one base away, suggesting this may be a read error. The chain combines TRBV7-6 with TRBJ1-1; D perhaps matches TRBD1 (6 bases). CDR1 SGHVS and CDR2 FNYEAQ come from the germline V gene. Trimming removed 5 bases at V and 7 bases at J, with 20 bases between. This CDR3 is built from 15 residues. The CDR3 sequence: CASSPGAAGRFEAFF. The CDR3 DNA reads TGTGCCAGCAGCCCGGGGGCGGCAGGGAGGTTTGAAGCTTTCTTT.